These 20 T cell receptor beta chains share one sample of origin, sequenced in a study of blood T cell repertoires in COVID-19. The method was immunoSEQ multiplex PCR; TCRdb's version includes in-frame clones alone and lacks a portion of them. The data contain roughly 60,000 clones, more than 65% of them singletons. Input material: peripheral blood. The receptors were sampled from a woman aged 55-70 years with acute or convalescent COVID-19.

CDR3: CASSKMSWGGNQPQHF. The CDR3 region has the DNA TGTGCCAGTAGTAAAATGTCGTGGGGGGGCAATCAGCCCCAGCATTTT. The V and J genes are TRBV19 and TRBJ1-5, with a weak D call TRBD1 (5 bases). The CDR3 contains 16 residues. CDR1 and CDR2 from the germline V gene are LNHDA and SQIVND (reference sequence). The V end was cut by 4 bases, the J end by 2 bases, with 15 bases between.

The genes are TRBV7-9 and TRBJ1-2; a weak D match, TRBD1 (6 bases). Trimming shortened V by 2 bases and J by 6 bases, and 13 bases separated the two germline ends. This CDR3 has 14 residues. Germline CDR1 is SEHNR and CDR2 is FQNEAQ (reference sequence). CDR3 sequence reads: CASSLLGRGDGYTF. The CDR3 nucleotides read TGTGCCAGCAGCTTATTGGGCAGGGGTGATGGCTACACCTTC.

The chain uses TRBV9 and TRBJ2-1; no clear D gene. Looked up from germline, CDR1 is SGDLS and CDR2 is YYNGEE. V lost 2 bases and J 6 bases, leaving 9 bases between the germline ends. The length of the CDR3 is 13 residues. The CDR3 spells CASSVQISNEQFF. Here the CDR3 DNA reads TGTGCCAGCAGCGTCCAGATCTCCAATGAGCAGTTCTTC.

The gene calls are TRBV19 and TRBJ1-6; D not resolved. Germline CDR1 reads LNHDA; CDR2 reads SQIVND (reference sequence). The CDR3 runs to 12 residues. V was shortened by 6 bases and J by 8 bases, with 8 bases between the two germline ends. CDR3: CASSPRDSPLHF. For the CDR3, the DNA is TGTGCCAGTAGCCCCCGGGATTCACCCCTCCACTTT.

The chain recombines TRBV2 with TRBJ1-2; perhaps TRBD1 as D (5 bases). Trimming removed 6 bases from V and 3 bases from J, with 14 bases in between. There are 14 residues in the CDR3. The germline V gene encodes CDR1 SNHLY and CDR2 FYNNEI. The CDR3 loop reads CASSGRDSYYGYTF. CDR3 sequence (DNA): TGTGCCAGCAGCGGCCGGGACTCGTACTATGGCTACACCTTC.

The gene calls are TRBV5-1 and TRBJ1-1, with TRBD1 matching over 7 bases. The germline V gene encodes CDR1 SGHRS and CDR2 YFSETQ. V lost 3 bases to trimming and J lost 2 bases; unmatched junction nucleotides: 4. The CDR3 sequence is 14 residues long. The CDR3 sequence: CASSSTGKNTEAFF. The CDR3 DNA reads as TGCGCCAGCAGCTCGACAGGGAAAAACACTGAAGCTTTCTTT.

The V gene is TRBV9, the J gene TRBJ1-1; 7 nucleotides agree with TRBD1. The V segment lost 0 bases and the J segment 1 base; nucleotides outside the gene matches: 6. This CDR3 region has 16 residues. CDR1 is SGDLS and CDR2 is YYNGEE in the germline V gene. DNA for the CDR3: TGTGCCAGCAGCGTAGGGACAGGTATAGGGAACACTGAAGCTTTCTTT. Translation: CASSVGTGIGNTEAFF.

The gene calls are TRBV5-1 and TRBJ1-1; D possibly corresponds to TRBD1 (5 bases). Germline V gene sequence: CDR1 SGHRS, CDR2 YFSETQ. The CDR3 is 14 amino acids. V was shortened by 4 bases and J by 1 base, with 11 bases between the two germline ends. CDR3 sequence: CASSKGATNTEAFF. The DNA for the CDR3 is TGCGCCAGCAGCAAAGGGGCAACGAACACTGAAGCTTTCTTT.

The genes are TRBV6-5 and TRBJ2-1, with D tentatively TRBD2 (7 bases). Trimming took 8 bases from V and 7 from J, leaving 18 bases between them. The CDR3 sequence is 14 residues long. The germline gives CDR1 MNHEY, CDR2 SVGAGI. CDR3: CASVLGGTTNEQFF. The DNA for the CDR3 is TGTGCCAGCGTCCTAGGGGGGACTACAAATGAGCAGTTCTTC.

The chain links TRBV7-9 to TRBJ1-1; TRBD1 matches 12 bases. This CDR3 is 17 amino acids long. The V segment lost 3 bases and the J segment 0 bases; nucleotides outside the gene matches: 5. Germline V CDR1 and CDR2: SEHNR, FQNEAQ (reference sequence). In DNA, the CDR3 is TGTGCCAGCAGCTTCCCGGGACAGGGGGCCTTGAACACTGAAGCTTTCTTT. Encoded protein: CASSFPGQGALNTEAFF.

The chain uses TRBV27 and TRBJ1-5; TRBD1 is a possible D gene (5 bases). The CDR3 consists of 13 residues. V was shortened by 3 bases and J by 4 bases, with 7 bases between the two germline ends. CDR1 is MNHEY and CDR2 is SMNVEV in the germline V gene (reference sequence). CDR3 protein: CASSLQGNQPQHF. CDR3 DNA: TGTGCCAGCAGTTTGCAGGGTAATCAGCCCCAGCATTTT.

J is TRBJ1-1 and V is TRBV7-9, with D possibly being TRBD1 (6 bases). V was pared by 4 bases and J by 0 bases, with 12 bases between. CDR1 and CDR2 from the germline V gene are SEHNR and FQNEAQ (reference sequence). The CDR3 has 15 residues. CDR3 bases: TGTGCCAGCAGCTCCCCTGACAGGATGAACACTGAAGCTTTCTTT. This encodes CASSSPDRMNTEAFF.

This clone was recorded a few times. The V and J genes are TRBV5-5 and TRBJ1-5, with 9 bases that match TRBD1. Germline lookup yields CDR1 SGHKS and CDR2 YYEKEE (reference sequence). Germline trimming cut 3 bases from V and 0 bases from J; bases unmatched to any gene: 13. The CDR3 loop spans 19 amino acids. The CDR3 region has the DNA TGTGCCAGCAGCTCTGGGATGGGACAGGGTTCGATTAGCAATCAGCCCCAGCATTTT. Protein: CASSSGMGQGSISNQPQHF.

This CDR3 reads CAWSEDGGGYTEAFF. The DNA of the CDR3 is TGTGCCTGGAGTGAGGACGGGGGGGGATACACTGAAGCTTTCTTT. The chain uses TRBV30 and TRBJ1-1; perhaps TRBD1 as D (5 bases). The CDR3 covers 15 residues. V shed 1 base and J shed 3 bases, with 15 bases lying between them. Germline V gene data show CDR1 as GTSNPN and CDR2 as SVGIG (reference sequence).

The CDR3 sequence: CATRQGFGNTIYF. The CDR3 DNA sequence: TGTGCCACCCGACAGGGATTTGGAAACACCATATATTTT. This chain links TRBV6-5 with TRBJ1-3; the match to TRBD1 covers 7 bases. The V segment lost 10 bases and the J segment 3 bases; nucleotides outside the gene matches: 6. CDR1 and CDR2 (germline): MNHEY, SVGAGI. There are 13 residues in the CDR3.

The rearrangement joins TRBV15 to TRBJ2-2; 10 bases agree with TRBD1. V lost 6 bases and J lost 4; bases outside the gene matches: 2. From germline, CDR1 is LNHNV and CDR2 YYDKDF (reference sequence). The CDR3 is 14 amino acids. DNA for the CDR3: TGTGCCACCAGGGGACAGGGGAGCACCGGGGAGCTGTTTTTT. As protein: CATRGQGSTGELFF.

The CDR3, as DNA: TGTGCCAGCAGCCCTTACATAAGGGGAGGGCAGTACTTC. Protein: CASSPYIRGGQYF. The gene calls are TRBV11-2 and TRBJ2-7; possibly TRBD2 for D (6 bases). The germline V gene encodes CDR1 SGHAT and CDR2 FQNNGV. Trimming shortened V by 5 bases and J by 9 bases, and 17 bases separated the two germline ends. The CDR3 has 13 residues.

The genes are TRBV7-6 and TRBJ1-1; 7 nucleotides align to TRBD1. J was trimmed by 4 bases and V by 5 bases; bases with no gene match: 13. Germline-derived CDR1 and CDR2 are SGHVS and FNYEAQ. This CDR3 is built from 16 residues. DNA for the CDR3: TGTGCCAGCAGCCGGAACAGGGGAGGAGGGGGCACTGAAGCTTTCTTT. It encodes CASSRNRGGGGTEAFF.

This chain uses TRBV7-9 with TRBJ1-1, with TRBD1 matching over 8 bases. The CDR3 covers 14 residues. Germline V CDR1 and CDR2: SEHNR, FQNEAQ (reference sequence). V shed 8 bases and J 1 base; nucleotides not matched to a gene: 6. The CDR3 sequence is CASGPGTGNTEAFF. DNA for the CDR3: TGTGCCAGCGGCCCCGGGACAGGGAACACTGAAGCTTTCTTT.

This clone was picked up one time. This CDR3 reads CASSKPGGHYGYTF. CDR3 nucleotide sequence: TGTGCCAGCAGCAAACCAGGGGGACACTATGGCTACACCTTC. The J gene is TRBJ1-2, the V gene TRBV5-5; 7 nucleotides align to TRBD1. The junction had 6 bases not matched to a gene; V was cut back by 4 bases and J by 3 bases. The CDR3 loop spans 14 amino acids. The V gene's germline CDR1 is SGHKS and CDR2 YYEKEE (reference sequence).